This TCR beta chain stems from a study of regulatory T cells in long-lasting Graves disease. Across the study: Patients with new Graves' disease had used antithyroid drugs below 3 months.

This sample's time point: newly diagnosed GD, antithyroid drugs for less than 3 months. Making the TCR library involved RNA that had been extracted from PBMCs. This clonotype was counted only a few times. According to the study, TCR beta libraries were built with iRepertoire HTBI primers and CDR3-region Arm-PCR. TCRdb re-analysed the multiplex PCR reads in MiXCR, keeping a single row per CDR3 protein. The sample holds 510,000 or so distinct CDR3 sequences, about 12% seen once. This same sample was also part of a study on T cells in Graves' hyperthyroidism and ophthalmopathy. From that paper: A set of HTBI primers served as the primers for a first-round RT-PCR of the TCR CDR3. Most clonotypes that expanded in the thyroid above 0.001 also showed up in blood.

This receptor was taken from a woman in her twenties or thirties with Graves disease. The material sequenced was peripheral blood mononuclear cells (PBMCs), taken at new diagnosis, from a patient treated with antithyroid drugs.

In DNA form, the CDR3 reads TGCAGCCACTGGGACAGCCGCTACAATGAGCAGTTCTTC. Its translation: CSHWDSRYNEQFF. The rearrangement joins TRBV29-1 to TRBJ2-1, with TRBD1 matching over 7 bases. The CDR3 extends over 13 amino acids. Germline CDR1 reads SQVTM; CDR2 reads ANQGSEA. After removal of 8 bases from V and 3 bases from J, the junction contained 7 bases not matched to a gene.